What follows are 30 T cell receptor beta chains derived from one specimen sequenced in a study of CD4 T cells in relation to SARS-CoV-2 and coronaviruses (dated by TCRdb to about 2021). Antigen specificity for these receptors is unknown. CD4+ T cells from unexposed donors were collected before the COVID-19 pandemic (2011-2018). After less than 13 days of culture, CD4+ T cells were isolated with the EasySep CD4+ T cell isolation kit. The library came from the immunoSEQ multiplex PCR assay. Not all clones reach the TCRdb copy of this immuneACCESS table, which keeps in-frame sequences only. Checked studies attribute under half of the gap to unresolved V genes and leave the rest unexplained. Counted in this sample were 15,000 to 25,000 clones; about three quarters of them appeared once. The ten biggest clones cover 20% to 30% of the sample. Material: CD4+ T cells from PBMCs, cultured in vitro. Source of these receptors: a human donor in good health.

In nucleotides, the CDR3 is TGTGCCAGCAGCGTCGGGGTAGCGCTAAACACCGGGGAGCTGTTTTTT. Translating it yields CASSVGVALNTGELFF. This sequence joins TRBV9 and TRBJ2-2; possibly TRBD2 for D (5 bases). Trimming cost V 2 bases and J 2 bases, with 13 bases left between them. The germline V gene encodes CDR1 SGDLS and CDR2 YYNGEE. The CDR3 runs 16 residues. Using reference TRBV9 and TRBJ2-2 for the parts outside the CDR3, the full variable domain is DSGVTQTPKHLITATGQRVTLRCSPRSGDLSVYWYQQSLDQGLQFLIQYYNGEERAKGNILERFSAQQFPDLHSELNLSSLELGDSALYFCASSVGVALNTGELFFGEGSRLTVL.

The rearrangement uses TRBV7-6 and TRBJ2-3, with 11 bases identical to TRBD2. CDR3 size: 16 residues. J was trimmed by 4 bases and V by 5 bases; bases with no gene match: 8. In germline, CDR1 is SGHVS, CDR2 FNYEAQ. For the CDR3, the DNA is TGTGCCAGCAGCCAGCGACTAGCGGGATTTTCAGATACGCAGTATTTT. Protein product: CASSQRLAGFSDTQYF. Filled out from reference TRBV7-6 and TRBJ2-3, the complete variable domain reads GAGVSQSPRYKVTKRGQDVALRCDPISGHVSLYWYRQALGQGPEFLTYFNYEAQQDKSGLPNDRFSAERPEGSISTLTIQRTEQRDSAMYRCASSQRLAGFSDTQYFGPGTRLTVL.

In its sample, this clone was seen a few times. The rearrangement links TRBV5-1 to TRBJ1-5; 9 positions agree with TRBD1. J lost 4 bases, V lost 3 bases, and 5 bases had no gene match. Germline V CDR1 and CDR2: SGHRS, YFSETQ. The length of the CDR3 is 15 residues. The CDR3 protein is CASSSRDRENQPQHF. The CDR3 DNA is TGCGCCAGCAGCTCGCGGGACAGGGAAAATCAGCCCCAGCATTTT.

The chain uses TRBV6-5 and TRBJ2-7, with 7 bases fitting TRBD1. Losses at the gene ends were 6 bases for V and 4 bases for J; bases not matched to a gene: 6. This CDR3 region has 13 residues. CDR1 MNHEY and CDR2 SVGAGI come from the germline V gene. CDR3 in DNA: TGTGCCAGCAGCTCGACAGGGTATTACGAGCAGTACTTC. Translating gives CASSSTGYYEQYF.

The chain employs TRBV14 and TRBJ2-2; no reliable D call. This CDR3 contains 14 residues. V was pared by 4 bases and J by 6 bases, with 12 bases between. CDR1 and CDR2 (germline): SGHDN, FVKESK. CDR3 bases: TGTGCCAGCAGCCTCGACCACCGGGCCGGGGAGCTGTTTTTT. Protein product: CASSLDHRAGELFF.

DNA of the CDR3: TGTGCCAGCAGCCTGCGTAGCGGGAGAGGGGGTCAAGAGACCCAGTACTTC. Residues: CASSLRSGRGGQETQYF. V is TRBV4-2 and J is TRBJ2-5, with 9 bases fitting TRBD2. Germline CDR1 LGHNA, CDR2 YNFKEQ. V lost 4 bases, J lost 2 bases, and 11 bases stayed unmatched. This CDR3 is 17 amino acids long.

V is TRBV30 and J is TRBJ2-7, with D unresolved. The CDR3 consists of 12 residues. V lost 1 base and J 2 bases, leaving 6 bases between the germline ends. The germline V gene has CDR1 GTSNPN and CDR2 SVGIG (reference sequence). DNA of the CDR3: TGTGCCTGGAGTGCGCCTACCTACGAGCAGTACTTC. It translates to CAWSAPTYEQYF.

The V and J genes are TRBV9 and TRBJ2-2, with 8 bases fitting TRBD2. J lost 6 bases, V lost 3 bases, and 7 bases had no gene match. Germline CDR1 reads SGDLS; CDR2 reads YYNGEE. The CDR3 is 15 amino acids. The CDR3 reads CASSESGRGSGELFF. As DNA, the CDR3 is TGTGCCAGCAGCGAAAGCGGGAGAGGGTCCGGGGAGCTGTTTTTT. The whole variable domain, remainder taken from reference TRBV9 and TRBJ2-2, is DSGVTQTPKHLITATGQRVTLRCSPRSGDLSVYWYQQSLDQGLQFLIQYYNGEERAKGNILERFSAQQFPDLHSELNLSSLELGDSALYFCASSESGRGSGELFFGEGSRLTVL.

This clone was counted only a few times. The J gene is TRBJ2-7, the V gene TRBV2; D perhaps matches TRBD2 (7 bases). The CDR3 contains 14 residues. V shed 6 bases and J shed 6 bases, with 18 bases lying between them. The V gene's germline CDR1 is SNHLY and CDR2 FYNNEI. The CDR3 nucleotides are TGTGCCAGCAGAGGGGGAGGGGGAACCGGCGAGCAGTACTTC. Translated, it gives CASRGGGGTGEQYF.

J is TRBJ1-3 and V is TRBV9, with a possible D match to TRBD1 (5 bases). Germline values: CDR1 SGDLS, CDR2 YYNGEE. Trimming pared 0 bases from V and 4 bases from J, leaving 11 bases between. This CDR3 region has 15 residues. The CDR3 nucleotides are TGTGCCAGCAGCGTAGAGGGGAGGGCAGGAAACACCATATATTTT. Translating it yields CASSVEGRAGNTIYF.

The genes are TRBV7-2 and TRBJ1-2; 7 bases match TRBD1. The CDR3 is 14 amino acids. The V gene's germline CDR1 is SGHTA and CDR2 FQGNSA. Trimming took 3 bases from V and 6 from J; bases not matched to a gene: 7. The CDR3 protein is CASSFLGQLHGYTF. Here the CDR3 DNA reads TGTGCCAGCAGCTTCTTGGGACAGCTCCATGGCTACACCTTC.

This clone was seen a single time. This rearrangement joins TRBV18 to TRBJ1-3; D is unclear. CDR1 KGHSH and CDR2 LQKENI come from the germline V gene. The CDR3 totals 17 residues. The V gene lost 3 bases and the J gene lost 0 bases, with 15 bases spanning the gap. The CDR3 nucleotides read TGTGCCAGCTCACCCCGGGGAGCCCGAGACTCTGGAAACACCATATATTTT. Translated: CASSPRGARDSGNTIYF.

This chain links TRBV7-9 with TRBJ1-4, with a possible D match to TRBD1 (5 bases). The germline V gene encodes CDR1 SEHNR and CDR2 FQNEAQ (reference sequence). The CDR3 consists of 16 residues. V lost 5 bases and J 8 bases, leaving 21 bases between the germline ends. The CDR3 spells CASSRRAFRSGEKLFF. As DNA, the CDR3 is TGTGCCAGCAGCCGGAGAGCTTTCCGGTCAGGGGAAAAACTGTTTTTT. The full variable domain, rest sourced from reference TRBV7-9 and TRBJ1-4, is DTGVSQNPRHKITKRGQNVTFRCDPISEHNRLYWYRQTLGQGPEFLTYFQNEAQLEKSRLLSDRFSAERPKGSFSTLEIQRTEQGDSAMYLCASSRRAFRSGEKLFFGSGTQLSVL.

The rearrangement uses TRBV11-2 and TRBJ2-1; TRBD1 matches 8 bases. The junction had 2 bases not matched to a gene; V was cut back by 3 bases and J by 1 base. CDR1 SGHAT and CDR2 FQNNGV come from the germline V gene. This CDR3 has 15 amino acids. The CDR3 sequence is CASSLDRVSYNEQFF. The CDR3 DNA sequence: TGTGCCAGCAGCTTGGACAGGGTATCCTACAATGAGCAGTTCTTC.

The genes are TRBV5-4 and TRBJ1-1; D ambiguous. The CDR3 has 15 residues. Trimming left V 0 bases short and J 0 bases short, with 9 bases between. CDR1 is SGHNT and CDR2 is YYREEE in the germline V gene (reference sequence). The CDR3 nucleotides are TGTGCCAGCAGCTTGGTCGGGTTAATGAACACTGAAGCTTTCTTT. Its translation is CASSLVGLMNTEAFF.

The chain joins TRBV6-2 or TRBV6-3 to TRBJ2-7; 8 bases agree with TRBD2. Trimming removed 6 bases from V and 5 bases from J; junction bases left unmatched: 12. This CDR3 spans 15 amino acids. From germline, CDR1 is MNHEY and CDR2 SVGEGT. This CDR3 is CASSSLGGVVNEQYF. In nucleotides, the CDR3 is TGTGCCAGCAGCTCCCTCGGGGGGGTTGTGAACGAGCAGTACTTC.

The CDR3 nucleotides read TGCAGCGGCAGGGAATCCACTGAAGCTTTCTTT. Protein: CSGRESTEAFF. J is TRBJ1-1 and V is TRBV29-1, with D possibly matching TRBD1 (5 bases). This CDR3 has 11 amino acids. Germline V gene lookup returns CDR1 SQVTM and CDR2 ANQGSEA. The V gene lost 7 bases and the J gene lost 4 bases, with 10 bases spanning the gap. Together with reference TRBV29-1 and TRBJ1-1, the CDR3 gives the full variable domain: SAVISQKPSRDICQRGTSLTIQCQVDSQVTMMFWYRQQPGQSLTLIATANQGSEATYESGFVIDKFPISRPNLTFSTLTVSNMSPEDSSIYLCSGRESTEAFFGQGTRLTVV.

CDR3 nucleotides: TGCAGCGCTGACACACAGGGGATCGGACGCAATGAGCAGTTCTTC. Translated, it gives CSADTQGIGRNEQFF. V usage is TRBV29-1 and J usage is TRBJ2-1; TRBD1 matches at 7 bases. With V trimmed by 7 bases and J by 6 bases, 15 bases remained unmatched. CDR3 size: 15 residues. Germline assignment: CDR1 SQVTM and CDR2 ANQGSEA.

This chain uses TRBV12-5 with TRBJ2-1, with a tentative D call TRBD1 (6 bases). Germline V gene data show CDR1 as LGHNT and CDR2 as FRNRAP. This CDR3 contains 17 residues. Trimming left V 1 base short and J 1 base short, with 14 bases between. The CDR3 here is CASGLGRDTASYNEQFF. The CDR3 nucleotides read TGTGCTAGTGGTTTGGGAAGGGACACAGCATCCTACAATGAGCAGTTCTTC.

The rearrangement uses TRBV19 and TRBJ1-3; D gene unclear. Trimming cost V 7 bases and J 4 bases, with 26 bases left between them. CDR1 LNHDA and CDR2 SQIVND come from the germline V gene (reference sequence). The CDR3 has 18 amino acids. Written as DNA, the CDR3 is TGTGCCAGTACCCCTGCCAGTAGTATGGTTCTCCGGGGAAACACCATATATTTT. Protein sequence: CASTPASSMVLRGNTIYF.

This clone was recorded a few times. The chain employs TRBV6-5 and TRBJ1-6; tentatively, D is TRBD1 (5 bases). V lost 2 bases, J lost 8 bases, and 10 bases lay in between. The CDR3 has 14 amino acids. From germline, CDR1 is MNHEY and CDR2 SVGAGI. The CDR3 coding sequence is TGTGCCAGCAGTTACAGGGGTAGGGATTCACCCCTCCACTTT. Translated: CASSYRGRDSPLHF.

The CDR3 DNA sequence: TGTGCCAGCGCGACAGGGTGGACCGGGGAGCTGTTTTTT. Amino acids: CASATGWTGELFF. V gene TRBV18 combines with J gene TRBJ2-2, with 7 bases aligning to TRBD1. The germline gives CDR1 KGHSH, CDR2 LQKENI. Unmatched junction bases numbered 5, after V lost 8 bases and J lost 5 bases. CDR3 length: 13 amino acids.

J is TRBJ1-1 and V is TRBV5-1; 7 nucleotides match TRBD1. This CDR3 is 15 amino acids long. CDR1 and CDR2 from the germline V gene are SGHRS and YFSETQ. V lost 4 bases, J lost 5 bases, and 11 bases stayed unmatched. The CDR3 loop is CASSAETGVRTEAFF. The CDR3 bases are TGCGCCAGCAGCGCCGAAACAGGGGTTCGGACTGAAGCTTTCTTT.

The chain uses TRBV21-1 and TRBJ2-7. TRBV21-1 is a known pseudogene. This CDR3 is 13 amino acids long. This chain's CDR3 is CASSKVDPCEQYF. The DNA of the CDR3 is TGTGCCAGCAGCAAAGTTGATCCTTGCGAGCAGTACTTC.

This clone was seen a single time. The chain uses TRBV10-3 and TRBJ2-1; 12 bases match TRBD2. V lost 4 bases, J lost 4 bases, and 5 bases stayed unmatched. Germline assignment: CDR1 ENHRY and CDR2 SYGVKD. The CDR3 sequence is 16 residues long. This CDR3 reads CAISGAGTSGYNEQFF. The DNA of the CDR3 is TGTGCCATCAGTGGGGCTGGGACTAGCGGGTACAATGAGCAGTTCTTC.

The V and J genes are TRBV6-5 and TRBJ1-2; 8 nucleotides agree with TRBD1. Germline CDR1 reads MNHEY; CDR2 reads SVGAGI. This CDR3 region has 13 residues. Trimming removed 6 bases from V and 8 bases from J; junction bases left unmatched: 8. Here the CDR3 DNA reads TGTGCCAGCAGCCGCAGCGACAGGGGAGGCTACACCTTC. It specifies CASSRSDRGGYTF.

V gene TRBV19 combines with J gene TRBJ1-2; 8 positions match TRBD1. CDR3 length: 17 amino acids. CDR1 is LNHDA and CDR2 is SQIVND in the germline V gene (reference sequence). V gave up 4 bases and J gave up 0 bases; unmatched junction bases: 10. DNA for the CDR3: TGTGCCAGTAGTACAGAGGTCAGGGGGCCTTCTAACTATGGCTACACCTTC. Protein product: CASSTEVRGPSNYGYTF.

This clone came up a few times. CDR3 sequence reads: CASSDSGRIHNEQFF. The CDR3 nucleotides are TGTGCCAGCAGTGATAGCGGGAGGATTCACAATGAGCAGTTCTTC. This chain uses TRBV25-1 with TRBJ2-1; 10 nucleotides align to TRBD2. The CDR3 totals 15 residues. Looked up from germline, CDR1 is MGHDK and CDR2 is SYGVNS. V gave up 3 bases and J gave up 5 bases; unmatched junction bases: 4. Using reference TRBV25-1 and TRBJ2-1 for the parts outside the CDR3, the full variable domain is EADIYQTPRYLVIGTGKKITLECSQTMGHDKMYWYQQDPGMELHLIHYSYGVNSTEKGDLSSESTVSRIRTEHFPLTLESARPSHTSQYLCASSDSGRIHNEQFFGPGTRLTVL.

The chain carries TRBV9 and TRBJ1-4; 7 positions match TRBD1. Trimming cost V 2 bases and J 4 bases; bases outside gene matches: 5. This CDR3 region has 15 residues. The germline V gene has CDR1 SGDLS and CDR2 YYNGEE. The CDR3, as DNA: TGTGCCAGCAGCGTTACAGGGGCTGATAATGAAAAACTGTTTTTT. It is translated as CASSVTGADNEKLFF.

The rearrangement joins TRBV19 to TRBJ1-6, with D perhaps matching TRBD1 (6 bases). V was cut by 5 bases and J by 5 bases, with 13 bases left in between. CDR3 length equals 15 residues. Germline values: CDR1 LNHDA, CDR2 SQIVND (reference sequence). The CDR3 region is CASSGGVKNNSPLHF. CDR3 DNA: TGTGCCAGTAGTGGGGGCGTCAAGAATAATTCACCCCTCCACTTT.